The T cell receptor beta chain under discussion was sequenced for a study of T cell repertoires in cytomegalovirus infection (dated by TCRdb to between 2017 and 2020). Broadly, across the study: Peptide stimulations targeted recently identified HLA-C-restricted CMV epitopes, whose presentation resists viral immunomodulation, together with well-studied HLA-B-restricted epitopes. Donor HLA type was relevant to the analysis, as public TCR beta signatures indicated carriage of CMV infection together with the matching HLA type.

According to the study, the label for this sample's treatment or condition signals: in vitro stimulation with specific CMV peptide epitopes to enrich CMV-specific T cells. What the study reported, not specific to this receptor: In the ex vivo response, HLA-C-restricted CMV-specific TCR beta clonotypes were dominant, and in two of eight donors the single most frequent clonotype came from this HLA-C-restricted group. In both this cohort and an independent cohort of 350 to 400 donors, the cumulative frequency of public TCR beta family members distinguished carriers of CMV infection plus the relevant HLA type.

The sequencer was an Illumina HiSeq 1500. Starting from the raw public reads, TCRdb applied fastp trimming at Q25, assembled clones with MiXCR and retained in-frame beta chains. Duplicate CDR3 protein sequences are folded into a single record with the most common DNA and genes. The sample table holds under 500,000 distinct CDR3 sequences, of which about two fifths were seen once. Of the sample, 43% is held by the ten largest clones. The junction carries 12 bases between V and J, which are trimmed by 5 bases and 5 bases respectively. From its cysteine to its phenylalanine, the CDR3 spans 13 amino acids. Only the CDR3 region is kept as DNA, spanning 39 bases read in frame from base 1. CDR1 and CDR2 were assigned from the germline V gene as SGHTA and FQGNSA. This clonotype appeared a few times. Its antigen is unknown. No much larger clone exists at a distance of one base, and base qualities are not known.

This specimen consisted of cultured PBMCs, obtained from culture after CMV antigen stimulation. Here the chain combines TRBV7-2 and TRBJ2-5; the best D guess is TRBD2, with 5 bases matching. The clonotype comes from a human donor in good health (CMV status not recorded). Some clones in this sample may be carry-over from other donors' samples. The sequenced DNA is TGTGCCAGCAGCCCCCGGTGGGAGGAGACCCAGTACTTC. This encodes CASSPRWEETQYF.